This TCR beta chain comes out of a study of blood T cell repertoires in COVID-19. Study information: COVID-19 samples, acute and convalescent, were from the United States, Italy and Spain.

Authors' analysis steps: Amplification of reference gene primers was used by the study to estimate nucleated cell counts. The protocol was immunoSEQ multiplex PCR, while the TCRdb copy is restricted to in-frame clones and leaves out a portion. Clone size and V and J calls were adopted from that table, with D and trimming inferred from the DNA. The table lists approximately 150,000 clones, 82% of them singletons. Germline V gene lookup returns CDR1 MDHEN and CDR2 SYDVKM. This CDR3 region has 14 residues. The ends lost 5 bases at V and 12 bases at J; junction bases unmatched: 11. The clonotype comes from a woman between 65 and 79 years old with acute or convalescent COVID-19. Sequenced input: peripheral blood. The chain couples TRBV28 to TRBJ2-5, with TRBD2 matching 11 bases. Written as DNA, the CDR3 is TGTGCCAGCAGTCCGACTCGGACTAGCGGGTGGGAGTACTTC. It yields the protein CASSPTRTSGWEYF.